The sequence of this TCR beta chain was determined in a study of T cell responses to AZD1222 COVID-19 vaccine. Repertoires were generated with immunoSEQ multiplex PCR, while TCRdb's copy carries only in-frame clones and drops some. The table includes about 150,000 clones, approximately 91% detected once. The CDR3 extends over 14 amino acids. The germline CDR1 and CDR2 sequences are SGHRS and YFSETQ. Trimming cost V 1 base and J 8 bases, with 13 bases left between them. Doses given second, at about 4 or about 12 weeks, were pooled. This sequence originates from an adult who received the AZD1222 COVID-19 vaccine. The sample consisted of peripheral blood, taken 28 days after the second AZD1222 dose. V gene TRBV5-1 combines with J gene TRBJ2-1; maybe TRBD2 (5 bases). The CDR3 DNA follows: TGCGCCAGCAGCTTGCTAGCCTCTCTCTATGAGCAGTTCTTC. Protein sequence: CASSLLASLYEQFF.